The 16 T cell receptor beta chains below come from one sample, sequenced in a study of neoadjuvant anti-PD-1 for oral cavity cancer. Sequenced by immunoSEQ multiplex PCR; TCRdb stores in-frame clones only, minus some. The table lists 9,800 or so clones, about 60% of them singletons. Documented time point: after neoadjuvant nivolumab, at surgical resection. The sample here was PBMCs, taken after nivolumab (anti-PD-1) treatment. All receptors come from a person aged 40 to 85 with oral cavity squamous cell carcinoma.

The gene calls are TRBV7-6 and TRBJ2-7; D remains ambiguous. The CDR3 contains 13 residues. Trimming cost V 0 bases and J 6 bases, with 9 bases left between them. Germline V gene sequence: CDR1 SGHVS, CDR2 FNYEAQ. The DNA of the CDR3 is TGTGCCAGCAGCTTAGCGGGTAGGGTCGAGCAGTACTTC. Protein: CASSLAGRVEQYF.

The CDR3 reads CASSWGGFEAFF. The CDR3 DNA is TGTGCCAGCAGCTGGGGGGGATTTGAAGCTTTCTTT. This chain connects TRBV5-6 to TRBJ1-1; tentatively, D is TRBD1 (5 bases). The CDR3 loop spans 12 amino acids. V was cut by 3 bases and J by 7 bases, with 10 bases left in between. CDR1 is SGHDT, CDR2 YYEEEE, per germline.

A single count supports this clone. The V gene is TRBV7-2, the J gene TRBJ2-1, with a weak D call TRBD2 (5 bases). CDR1 SGHTA and CDR2 FQGNSA come from the germline V gene. The V gene lost 5 bases and the J gene lost 7 bases, with 12 bases spanning the gap. The CDR3 covers 13 residues. CDR3 in amino acids: CASSPSRGNEQFF. CDR3 DNA sequence: TGTGCCAGCAGCCCTAGCCGAGGTAATGAGCAGTTCTTC.

J is TRBJ1-3 and V is TRBV6-5; D might be TRBD1 (6 bases). This CDR3 has 14 amino acids. With 4 bases removed from V and 8 bases from J, the gap between germline ends came to 15 bases. Germline-derived CDR1 and CDR2 are MNHEY and SVGAGI. The DNA of the CDR3 is TGTGCCAGCAGTTTCTTCGGACAGAAGGACACCATATATTTT. It translates to CASSFFGQKDTIYF.

A few counts support this clone. V and J are TRBV4-1 and TRBJ2-7, with 10 bases identical to TRBD2. The CDR3 totals 18 residues. The ends lost 3 bases at V and 2 bases at J; junction bases unmatched: 13. Germline CDR1 reads MGHRA; CDR2 reads YSYEKL. CDR3 bases: TGCGCCAGCAGCCAGGCCGAGCTCCTAGCGGGGGCCGCCTACGAGCAGTACTTC. Its protein is CASSQAELLAGAAYEQYF.

The V gene is TRBV5-4, the J gene TRBJ2-5; 12 bases are a match to TRBD2. Trimming cost V 1 base and J 5 bases; bases outside gene matches: 12. Germline V lookup: CDR1 SGHNT, CDR2 YYREEE (reference sequence). This CDR3 is 18 amino acids long. The CDR3, as DNA: TGTGCCAGCAGCTTGAGAATAGCTAGCGGGGGGGCAATCGAGACCCAGTACTTC. Translation gives CASSLRIASGGAIETQYF.

The chain uses TRBV13 and TRBJ2-2; D might be TRBD1 (6 bases). Trimming left V 0 bases short and J 5 bases short, with 13 bases between. This CDR3 spans 16 amino acids. Germline values: CDR1 PRHDT, CDR2 FYEKMQ (reference sequence). The CDR3 sequence: CASSLGGRGRTGELFF. In DNA form, the CDR3 reads TGTGCCAGCAGCTTAGGAGGCAGGGGTCGGACCGGGGAGCTGTTTTTT.

This chain connects TRBV18 to TRBJ2-6; D is ambiguous. This CDR3 has 14 amino acids. From germline, CDR1 is KGHSH and CDR2 LQKENI. The V end was cut by 6 bases, the J end by 0 bases, with 6 bases between. The CDR3 here is CASSPNSGANVLTF. In DNA, the CDR3 is TGTGCCAGCTCCCCAAACTCTGGGGCCAACGTCCTGACTTTC. Drawing the rest from reference TRBV18 and TRBJ2-6, the complete variable domain is NAGVMQNPRHLVRRRGQEARLRCSPMKGHSHVYWYRQLPEEGLKFMVYLQKENIIDESGMPKERFSAEFPKEGPSILRIQQVVRGDSAAYFCASSPNSGANVLTFGAGSRLTVL.

The chain uses TRBV5-6 and TRBJ1-2, with 7 bases that match TRBD1. The CDR3 has 15 residues. V lost 3 bases to trimming and J lost 4 bases; unmatched junction nucleotides: 9. Germline V CDR1 and CDR2: SGHDT, YYEEEE. DNA for the CDR3: TGTGCCAGCAGCTGGCCGGGACAGACGAGCTATGGCTACACCTTC. Translating gives CASSWPGQTSYGYTF. The whole variable domain, filled in from reference TRBV5-6 and TRBJ1-2, reads DAGVTQSPTHLIKTRGQQVTLRCSPKSGHDTVSWYQQALGQGPQFIFQYYEEEERQRGNFPDRFSGHQFPNYSSELNVNALLLGDSALYLCASSWPGQTSYGYTFGSGTRLTVV.

This clone appeared a few times. The rearrangement links TRBV6-1 to TRBJ2-7, with D unresolved. The germline CDR1 and CDR2 sequences are MNHNS and SASEGT. V dropped 1 base and J dropped 3 bases, with 10 bases sitting between them. This CDR3 has 14 residues. The CDR3 reads CASSEGGPGYEQYF. CDR3 sequence (DNA): TGTGCCAGCAGTGAAGGGGGTCCGGGCTACGAGCAGTACTTC.

This clone was counted only a few times. The CDR3 nucleotides read TGCGCCAGCAGTGGGGGATTCGATCAGCCCCAGCATTTT. It encodes CASSGGFDQPQHF. J is TRBJ1-5 and V is TRBV10-1; D unclear. V lost 4 bases to trimming and J lost 5 bases, with 9 bases between them. This CDR3 has 13 residues. Germline CDR1 WNHNN, CDR2 SYGVQD (reference sequence).

This chain uses TRBV19 with TRBJ2-7; 9 nucleotides agree with TRBD2. The V gene end was trimmed by 3 bases and the J gene end by 4 bases; junction bases not matched to a gene: 4. The germline gives CDR1 LNHDA, CDR2 SQIVND (reference sequence). CDR3 size: 14 residues. The CDR3: CASSMVSGSYEQYF. CDR3 DNA sequence: TGTGCCAGTAGTATGGTTAGCGGGAGTTACGAGCAGTACTTC.

Only a few counts were recorded for this clone. Other DNA sequences from this sample encode an identical CDR3 as well. The chain recombines TRBV16 with TRBJ2-1; the D is unclear. This CDR3 is 11 amino acids long. V dropped 4 bases and J dropped 5 bases, with 3 bases sitting between them. From germline, CDR1 is KGHSY and CDR2 FQNENV. This CDR3 is CASSPNNEQFF. CDR3 DNA sequence: TGTGCCAGCAGCCCAAACAATGAGCAGTTCTTC.

This clone turned up a few times. This chain uses TRBV7-9 with TRBJ1-1; D is undetermined. Germline V gives CDR1 SEHNR, CDR2 FQNEAQ (reference sequence). The CDR3 has 13 amino acids. The V and J ends lost 1 base and 5 bases respectively, with 8 bases between them. CDR3 protein: CASSLGGLTEAFF. Here the CDR3 DNA reads TGTGCCAGCAGCTTAGGTGGGCTTACTGAAGCTTTCTTT. The entire variable domain, with the rest obtained from reference TRBV7-9 and TRBJ1-1, is as follows: DTGVSQNPRHKITKRGQNVTFRCDPISEHNRLYWYRQTLGQGPEFLTYFQNEAQLEKSRLLSDRFSAERPKGSFSTLEIQRTEQGDSAMYLCASSLGGLTEAFFGQGTRLTVV.

The chain links TRBV5-1 to TRBJ1-6, with 9 bases matching TRBD1. Germline trimming cut 0 bases from V and 0 bases from J; bases unmatched to any gene: 10. Germline V CDR1 and CDR2: SGHRS, YFSETQ. This CDR3 has 20 amino acids. The CDR3 is CASSLGDREGYSSYNSPLHF. For the CDR3, the DNA is TGCGCCAGCAGCTTGGGGGACAGGGAGGGCTACAGCTCCTATAATTCACCCCTCCACTTT.

The rearrangement uses TRBV2 and TRBJ2-7; D gene ambiguous. Germline loops: CDR1 SNHLY, CDR2 FYNNEI. V lost 0 bases to trimming and J lost 4 bases, with 13 bases between them. The CDR3 has 15 residues. The CDR3 DNA follows: TGTGCCAGCAGTGAAGCGGTACTGTTTAGTTACGAGCAGTACTTC. Translation gives CASSEAVLFSYEQYF.